The 23 T cell receptor beta chains below were found in one sample sequenced in a study of blood T cells in healthy people across ages. Primers used in a second PCR of roughly 6 to 11 cycles were a sample-barcoded 5' primer and a J-beta primer mix. TCRdb re-called the 5' RACE reads through MiXCR, storing one row per CDR3 protein. The data contain a few hundred thousand distinct CDR3 sequences, around 30% of them singletons. The material sequenced was blood. The receptors originated from a woman aged 70-85 years in good health.

The sample holds a few counts of this clonotype. V usage is TRBV19 and J usage is TRBJ1-2, with D unclear. Deletions cut 4 bases from V and 3 bases from J, with 0 bases between. Germline lookup yields CDR1 LNHDA and CDR2 SQIVND (reference sequence). The CDR3 has 10 residues. The CDR3 DNA reads TGTGCCAGTAGTAACTATGGCTACACCTTC. Its protein is CASSNYGYTF.

The chain uses TRBV4-2 and TRBJ2-7; D gene unclear. With 2 bases removed from V and 1 base from J, the gap between germline ends came to 12 bases. CDR3 length: 15 amino acids. The V gene's germline CDR1 is LGHNA and CDR2 YNFKEQ. The CDR3 loop is CASSQISITSYEQYF. For the CDR3, the DNA is TGTGCCAGCAGCCAAATTAGTATCACGTCCTACGAGCAGTACTTC.

The chain carries TRBV20-1 and TRBJ2-1; 8 bases match TRBD2. Trimming removed 0 bases from V and 6 bases from J; junction bases left unmatched: 10. The CDR3 spans 16 residues. CDR1 and CDR2 from the germline V gene are DFQATT and SNEGSKA (reference sequence). CDR3 DNA sequence: TGCAGTGCTAGAGACGCTGCGGGAGGCCATATCAATGAGCAGTTCTTC. It translates to CSARDAAGGHINEQFF.

The chain has TRBV20-1 and TRBJ2-5; D not certain. The J call is uncertain, as TRBJ2-7 better fits the DNA end. The CDR3 loop spans 12 amino acids. Germline CDR1 is DFQATT and CDR2 is SNEGSKA (reference sequence). The CDR3 nucleotides read TGCAGTGCTACCGTGGGTTTGGACGAGCAGTACTTC. The encoded protein is CSATVGLDEQYF.

This clonotype came up a few times. The rearrangement links TRBV7-2 to TRBJ2-7, with 9 bases matching TRBD2. This CDR3 comprises 15 residues. Trimming cost V 10 bases and J 2 bases; bases outside gene matches: 12. Germline V gene sequence: CDR1 SGHTA, CDR2 FQGNSA. The CDR3 DNA reads as TGTGCCACCGCCGCGTCGGCTAGCGGGACCTACGAGCAGTACTTC. Its translation: CATAASASGTYEQYF.

This rearrangement joins TRBV27 to TRBJ2-7; the D gene is possibly TRBD2 (7 bases). There are 18 residues in the CDR3. CDR1 is MNHEY, CDR2 SMNVEV, per germline (reference sequence). V was pared by 5 bases and J by 3 bases, with 26 bases between. Written as DNA, the CDR3 is TGTGCCAGCAGTCCAACAGGGAGGGACCCCACTATACACTACGAGCAGTACTTC. This translates into CASSPTGRDPTIHYEQYF.

In its sample, this clonotype was seen a few times. The chain combines TRBV18 with TRBJ1-4, with a weak D call TRBD1 (6 bases). V was shortened by 3 bases and J by 8 bases, with 16 bases between the two germline ends. The CDR3 is 15 amino acids. The germline CDR1 and CDR2 sequences are KGHSH and LQKENI. The CDR3 loop is CASSPGEGGREKLFF. CDR3 DNA: TGTGCCAGCTCACCGGGTGAGGGGGGACGCGAAAAACTGTTTTTT.

This rearrangement joins TRBV7-9 to TRBJ1-1; no reliable D call. V lost 5 bases and J lost 6, with 13 bases in between. CDR3 length: 13 residues. Germline V gene data show CDR1 as SEHNR and CDR2 as FQNEAQ (reference sequence). CDR3 residues: CASSRGIRAEAFF. The CDR3 DNA sequence: TGTGCCAGCAGCCGCGGAATTAGGGCTGAAGCTTTCTTT.

V and J are TRBV29-1 and TRBJ2-3; TRBD2 aligns across 10 bases. V dropped 6 bases and J dropped 2; count of bases not matched to a gene: 5. In germline, CDR1 is SQVTM, CDR2 ANQGSEA. The CDR3 is 14 residues long. This CDR3 reads CSVLGTSDTDTQYF. In nucleotides, the CDR3 is TGCAGCGTATTGGGGACTAGCGACACAGATACGCAGTATTTT.

The CDR3 DNA reads as TGTGCCAGCATCGACCGCTACGAGCAGTACTTC. The encoded protein is CASIDRYEQYF. The chain has TRBV28 and TRBJ2-7; the D is unclear. This CDR3 comprises 11 residues. Germline V lookup: CDR1 MDHEN, CDR2 SYDVKM. Deletions cut 7 bases from V and 3 bases from J, with 7 bases between.

The J gene is TRBJ2-1, the V gene TRBV5-6, with D hard to call. Germline CDR1 reads SGHDT; CDR2 reads YYEEEE. The CDR3 has 13 amino acids. Between the trimmed V and J ends, which lost 2 bases and 5 bases, there was a span of 8 bases. The CDR3 region is CASSLVRNNEQFF. The CDR3 nucleotides are TGTGCCAGCAGCTTAGTAAGGAACAATGAGCAGTTCTTC. The full variable domain, with the rest looked up from reference TRBV5-6 and TRBJ2-1, is DAGVTQSPTHLIKTRGQQVTLRCSPKSGHDTVSWYQQALGQGPQFIFQYYEEEERQRGNFPDRFSGHQFPNYSSELNVNALLLGDSALYLCASSLVRNNEQFFGPGTRLTVL.

V is TRBV24-1 and J is TRBJ2-3, with D possibly matching TRBD2 (5 bases). The CDR3 length is 16 residues. Germline-derived CDR1 and CDR2 are KGHDR and SFDVKD. Trimming removed 3 bases at V and 4 bases at J, with 16 bases between. CDR3 in DNA: TGTGCCACCAGTGATCCCTTAGGAGGCCGGTCAGATACGCAGTATTTT. Translating gives CATSDPLGGRSDTQYF.

This rearrangement joins TRBV20-1 to TRBJ1-1, with D perhaps TRBD1 (6 bases). Germline CDR1 DFQATT, CDR2 SNEGSKA (reference sequence). V lost 6 bases and J lost 5, with 13 bases in between. The CDR3 is made up of 12 amino acids. The CDR3 is CSASGGGTEAFF. Written as DNA, the CDR3 is TGCAGTGCGAGCGGGGGCGGGACTGAAGCTTTCTTT.

The chain is built from TRBV29-1 and TRBJ2-7, with D unresolved. The germline V gene encodes CDR1 SQVTM and CDR2 ANQGSEA. The length of the CDR3 is 12 residues. The germline V and J ends were trimmed by 6 bases and 3 bases, with 12 bases remaining between them. The CDR3 nucleotides read TGCAGCGTGGAGCGAGACAACTACGAGCAGTACTTC. It is translated as CSVERDNYEQYF.

V gene TRBV9 combines with J gene TRBJ2-5; D unresolved. V gave up 0 bases and J gave up 1 base, with 7 bases separating them. Germline values: CDR1 SGDLS, CDR2 YYNGEE. The CDR3 runs 14 residues. The CDR3 loop is CASSVAGRQETQYF. Written as DNA, the CDR3 is TGTGCCAGCAGCGTAGCGGGCCGCCAAGAGACCCAGTACTTC.

The V and J genes are TRBV20-1 and TRBJ1-5; weak D call: TRBD1 (6 bases). The germline V gene has CDR1 DFQATT and CDR2 SNEGSKA (reference sequence). V lost 4 bases and J 3 bases, leaving 10 bases between the germline ends. The CDR3 extends over 13 amino acids. CDR3: CSATGQSNQPQHF. Written as DNA, the CDR3 is TGCAGTGCTACCGGACAGTCCAATCAGCCCCAGCATTTT.

This clonotype was observed a few times. V gene TRBV28 combines with J gene TRBJ1-1; 7 bases agree with TRBD1. The V gene end was trimmed by 5 bases and the J gene end by 2 bases; junction bases not matched to a gene: 5. The CDR3 length is 14 residues. Germline CDR1 reads MDHEN; CDR2 reads SYDVKM. For the CDR3, the DNA is TGTGCCAGCAGTGTGGGACAGCGAAACACTGAAGCTTTCTTT. Protein product: CASSVGQRNTEAFF.

The J gene is TRBJ2-7, the V gene TRBV12-3 or TRBV12-4; D ambiguous. V was trimmed by 6 bases and J by 6 bases, leaving 12 bases between them. The CDR3 covers 12 residues. CDR3 sequence reads: CASSRWAGEQYF. CDR3 nucleotides: TGTGCCAGCAGCCGATGGGCTGGCGAGCAGTACTTC.

CDR3 region: CSARNPGLSYNEQFF. In DNA form, the CDR3 reads TGCAGTGCCAGGAACCCGGGACTCTCCTACAATGAGCAGTTCTTC. The chain recombines TRBV20-1 with TRBJ2-1; possibly TRBD2 for D (6 bases). The CDR3 has 15 residues. Germline lookup yields CDR1 DFQATT and CDR2 SNEGSKA (reference sequence). The V gene lost 6 bases and the J gene lost 0 bases, with 15 bases spanning the gap.

A remark on this clonotype: A much more abundant neighbour one base away suggests this may be a read error. The chain is built from TRBV28 and TRBJ1-4; the D is unclear. Germline loops: CDR1 MDHEN, CDR2 SYDVKM. This CDR3 has 14 residues. Here the CDR3 DNA reads TGTGCCGGCAGTTCCCATACAACTAATGAAAAACTGTTTTTT. Protein: CAGSSHTTNEKLFF.

To note about this clonotype: A much larger clone differs by one base, so this may be a read error. The CDR3 reads CASSFTSGSINEQFF. CDR3 coding DNA: TGTGCCAGCAGCTTTACTAGCGGGAGTATCAATGAGCAGTTCTTC. This chain uses TRBV3-1 with TRBJ2-1; 11 bases agree with TRBD2. With V trimmed by 5 bases and J by 6 bases, 6 bases remained unmatched. Germline lookup yields CDR1 LGHDT and CDR2 YNNKEL (reference sequence). This CDR3 has 15 residues.

This clonotype was detected only a few times. The chain has TRBV6-1 and TRBJ2-3; 7 nucleotides line up with TRBD2. The CDR3 runs to 14 residues. Germline assignment: CDR1 MNHNS and CDR2 SASEGT. Trimming took 8 bases from V and 2 from J; bases not matched to a gene: 7. The CDR3 loop is CASGAGWDTDTQYF. The CDR3 nucleotides read TGTGCCAGCGGAGCGGGGTGGGACACAGATACGCAGTATTTT.

This clonotype has a handful of counts. This rearrangement joins TRBV5-1 to TRBJ1-5; tentative D call: TRBD1 (6 bases). Germline V gene data show CDR1 as SGHRS and CDR2 as YFSETQ. The germline V and J ends were trimmed by 6 bases and 7 bases, with 26 bases remaining between them. The CDR3 runs 17 residues. The CDR3 region is CASTIHPEWGAGQPQHF. Here the CDR3 DNA reads TGCGCCAGCACAATTCACCCGGAGTGGGGGGCCGGACAGCCCCAGCATTTT.